This T cell receptor (beta chain) was recovered during a study of early T cells in non-severe SARS-CoV-2 infection. Across the whole study: Investigators sequenced bulk RNA drawn from unsorted whole blood, and chains remained unpaired. Study-level results: Matches to VDJdb favored anti-spike CD8 responses and missed private and CD4 specificities.

A note on this clonotype: Its antigen remains unidentified.

Individual cDNA molecules were tagged with unique molecular identifiers. TCRdb processed the 5' RACE reads anew with MiXCR; each CDR3 protein has one entry. The table has 20,000 to 25,000 distinct CDR3 sequences, 3.5% to 4.5% seen once. The sequence came from an adult who was a healthcare worker with PCR-confirmed SARS-CoV-2 infection or an uninfected control (not recorded which). The sequencing input was whole blood.

The CDR3 DNA is TGTGCCAGCAGTGAACCCTTGAACACTGAAGCTTTCTTT. This translates into CASSEPLNTEAFF. The chain recombines TRBV2 with TRBJ1-1, with D hard to call. Germline-derived CDR1 and CDR2 are SNHLY and FYNNEI. CDR3 length equals 13 residues. The V end was cut by 2 bases, the J end by 0 bases, with 4 bases between.